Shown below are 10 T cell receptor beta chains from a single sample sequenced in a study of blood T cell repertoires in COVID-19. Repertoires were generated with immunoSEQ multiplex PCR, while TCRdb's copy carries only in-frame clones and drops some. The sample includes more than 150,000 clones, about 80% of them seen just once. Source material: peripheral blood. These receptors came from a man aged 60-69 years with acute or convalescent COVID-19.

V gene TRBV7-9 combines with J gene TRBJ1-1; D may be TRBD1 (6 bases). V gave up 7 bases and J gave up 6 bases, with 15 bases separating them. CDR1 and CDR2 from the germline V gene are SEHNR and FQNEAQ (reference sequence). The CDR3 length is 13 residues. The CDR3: CASIQGQGPEAFF. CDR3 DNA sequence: TGTGCCAGCATCCAGGGGCAGGGCCCTGAAGCTTTCTTT.

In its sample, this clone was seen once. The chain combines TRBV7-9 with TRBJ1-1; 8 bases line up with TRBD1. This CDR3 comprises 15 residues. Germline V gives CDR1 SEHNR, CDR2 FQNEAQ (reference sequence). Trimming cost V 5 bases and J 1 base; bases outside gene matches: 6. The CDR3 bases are TGTGCCAGCAGCACCGGACAGGGACGGAACACTGAAGCTTTCTTT. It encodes CASSTGQGRNTEAFF. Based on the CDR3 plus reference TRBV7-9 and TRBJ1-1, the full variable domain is DTGVSQNPRHKITKRGQNVTFRCDPISEHNRLYWYRQTLGQGPEFLTYFQNEAQLEKSRLLSDRFSAERPKGSFSTLEIQRTEQGDSAMYLCASSTGQGRNTEAFFGQGTRLTVV.

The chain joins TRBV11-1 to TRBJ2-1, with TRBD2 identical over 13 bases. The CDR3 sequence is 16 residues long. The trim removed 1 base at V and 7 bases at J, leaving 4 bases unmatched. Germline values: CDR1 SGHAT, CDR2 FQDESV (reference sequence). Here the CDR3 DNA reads TGTGCCAGCAGCTTAGGGGGACTAGCGGGACTAAATGAGCAGTTCTTC. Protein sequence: CASSLGGLAGLNEQFF.

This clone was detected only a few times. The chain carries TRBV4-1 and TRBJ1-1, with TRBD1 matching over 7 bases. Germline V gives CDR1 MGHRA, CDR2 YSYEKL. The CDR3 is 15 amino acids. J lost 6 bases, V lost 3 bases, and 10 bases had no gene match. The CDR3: CASSQPTGMEAEAFF. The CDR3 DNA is TGCGCCAGCAGCCAGCCGACAGGGATGGAGGCTGAAGCTTTCTTT.

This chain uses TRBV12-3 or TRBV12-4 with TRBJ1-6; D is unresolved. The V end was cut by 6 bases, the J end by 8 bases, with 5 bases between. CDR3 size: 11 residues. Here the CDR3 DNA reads TGTGCCAGCAGGGACTATTCACCCCTCCACTTT. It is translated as CASRDYSPLHF.

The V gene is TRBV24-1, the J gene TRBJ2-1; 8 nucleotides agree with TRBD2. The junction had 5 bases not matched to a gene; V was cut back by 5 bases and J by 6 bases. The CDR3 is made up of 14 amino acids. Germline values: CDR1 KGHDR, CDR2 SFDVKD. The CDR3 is CATSGSGVLNEQFF. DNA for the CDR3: TGTGCCACCAGTGGTAGCGGGGTCCTCAATGAGCAGTTCTTC.

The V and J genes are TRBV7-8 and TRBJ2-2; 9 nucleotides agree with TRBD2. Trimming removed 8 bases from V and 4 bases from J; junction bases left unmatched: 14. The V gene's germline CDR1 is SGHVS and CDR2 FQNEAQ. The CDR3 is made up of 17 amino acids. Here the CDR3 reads CASGRRVGAGGTGELFF. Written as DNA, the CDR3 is TGTGCCAGCGGACGGCGTGTTGGAGCGGGGGGCACCGGGGAGCTGTTTTTT. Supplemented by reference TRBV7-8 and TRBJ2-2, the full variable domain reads GAGVSQSPRYKVAKRGQDVALRCDPISGHVSLFWYQQALGQGPEFLTYFQNEAQLDKSGLPSDRFFAERPEGSVSTLKIQRTQQEDSAVYLCASGRRVGAGGTGELFFGEGSRLTVL.

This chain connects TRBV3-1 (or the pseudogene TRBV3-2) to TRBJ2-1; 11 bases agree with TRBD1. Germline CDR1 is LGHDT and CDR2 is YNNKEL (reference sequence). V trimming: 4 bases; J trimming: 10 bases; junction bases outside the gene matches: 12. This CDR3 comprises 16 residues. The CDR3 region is CASSRTGGDTIREQFF. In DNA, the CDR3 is TGTGCCAGCAGCCGGACAGGGGGCGATACGATCAGGGAGCAGTTCTTC.

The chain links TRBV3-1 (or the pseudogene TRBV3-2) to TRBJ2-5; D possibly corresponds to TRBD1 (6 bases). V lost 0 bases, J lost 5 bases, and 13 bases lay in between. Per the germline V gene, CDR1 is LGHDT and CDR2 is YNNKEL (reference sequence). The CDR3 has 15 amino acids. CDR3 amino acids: CASSQEAGARETQYF. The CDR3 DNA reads TGTGCCAGCAGCCAAGAGGCAGGGGCTAGGGAGACCCAGTACTTC.

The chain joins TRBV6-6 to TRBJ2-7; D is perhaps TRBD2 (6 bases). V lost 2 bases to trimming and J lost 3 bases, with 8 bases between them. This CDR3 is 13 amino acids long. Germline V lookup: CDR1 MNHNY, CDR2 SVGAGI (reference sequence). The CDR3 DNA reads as TGTGCCAGCAGTTACGAGGAGGGCTACGAGCAGTACTTC. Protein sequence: CASSYEEGYEQYF.